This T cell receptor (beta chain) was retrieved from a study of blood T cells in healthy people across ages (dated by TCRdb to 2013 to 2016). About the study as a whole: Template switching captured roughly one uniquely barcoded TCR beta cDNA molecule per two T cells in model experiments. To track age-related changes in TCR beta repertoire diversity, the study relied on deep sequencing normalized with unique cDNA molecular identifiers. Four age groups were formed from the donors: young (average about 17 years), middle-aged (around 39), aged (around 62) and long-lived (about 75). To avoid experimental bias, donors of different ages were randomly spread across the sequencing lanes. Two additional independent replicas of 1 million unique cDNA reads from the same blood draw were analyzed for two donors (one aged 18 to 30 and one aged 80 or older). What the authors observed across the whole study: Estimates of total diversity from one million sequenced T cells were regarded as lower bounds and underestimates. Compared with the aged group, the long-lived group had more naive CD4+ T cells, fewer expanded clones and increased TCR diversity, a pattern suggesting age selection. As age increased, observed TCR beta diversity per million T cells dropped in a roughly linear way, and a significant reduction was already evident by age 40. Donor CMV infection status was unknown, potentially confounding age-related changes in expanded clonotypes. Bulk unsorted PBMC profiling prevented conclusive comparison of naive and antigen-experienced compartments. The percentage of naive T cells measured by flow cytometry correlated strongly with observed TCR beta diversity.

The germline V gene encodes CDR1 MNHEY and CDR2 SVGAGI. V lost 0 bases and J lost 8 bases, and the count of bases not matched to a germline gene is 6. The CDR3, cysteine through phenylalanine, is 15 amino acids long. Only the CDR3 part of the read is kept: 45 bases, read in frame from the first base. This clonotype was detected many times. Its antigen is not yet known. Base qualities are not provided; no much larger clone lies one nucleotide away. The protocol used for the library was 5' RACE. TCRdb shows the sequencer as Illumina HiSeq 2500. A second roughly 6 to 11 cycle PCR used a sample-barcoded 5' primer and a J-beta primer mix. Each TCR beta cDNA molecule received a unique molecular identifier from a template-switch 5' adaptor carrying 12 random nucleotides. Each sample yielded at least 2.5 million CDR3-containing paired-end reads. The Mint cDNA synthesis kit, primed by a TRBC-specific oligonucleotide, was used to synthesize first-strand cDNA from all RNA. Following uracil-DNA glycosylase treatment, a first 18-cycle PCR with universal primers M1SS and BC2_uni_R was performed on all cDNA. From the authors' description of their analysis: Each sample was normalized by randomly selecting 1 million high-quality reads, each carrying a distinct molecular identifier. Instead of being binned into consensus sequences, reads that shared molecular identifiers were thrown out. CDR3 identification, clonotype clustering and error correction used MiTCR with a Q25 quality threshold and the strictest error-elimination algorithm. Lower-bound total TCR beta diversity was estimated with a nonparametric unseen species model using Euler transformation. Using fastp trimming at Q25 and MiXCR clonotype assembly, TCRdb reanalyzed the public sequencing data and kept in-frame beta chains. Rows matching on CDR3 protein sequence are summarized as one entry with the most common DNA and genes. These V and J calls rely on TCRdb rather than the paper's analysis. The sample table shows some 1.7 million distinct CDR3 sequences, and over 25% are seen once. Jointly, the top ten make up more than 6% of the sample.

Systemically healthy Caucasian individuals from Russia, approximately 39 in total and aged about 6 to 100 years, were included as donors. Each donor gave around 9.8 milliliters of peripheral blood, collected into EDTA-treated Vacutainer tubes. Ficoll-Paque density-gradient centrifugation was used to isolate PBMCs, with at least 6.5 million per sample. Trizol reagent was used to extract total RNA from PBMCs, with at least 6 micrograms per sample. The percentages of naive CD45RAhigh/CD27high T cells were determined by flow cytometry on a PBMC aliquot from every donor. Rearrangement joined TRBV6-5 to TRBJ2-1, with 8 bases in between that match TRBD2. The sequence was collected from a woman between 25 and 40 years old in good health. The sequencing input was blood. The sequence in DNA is TGTGCCAGCAGTTACTCCCAGCGGGAGAGCGATGAGCAGTTCTTC. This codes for CASSYSQRESDEQFF.